What follows is one T cell receptor (beta chain) and its context. As originally analysed: By means of reference gene primer amplification, nucleated cell counts were estimated. Only in-frame clones appear in the TCRdb table, and some are missing; sequencing was by immunoSEQ multiplex PCR. V and J calls and clone size are given by that table; D and trimming were obtained from the DNA. Of over 55,000 clones listed, over 70% were seen once; the top ten hold 8% to 9.5%. The entry originates in a study of blood T cell repertoires in COVID-19. About the study: Acute and convalescent COVID-19 specimens originated in the United States, Italy and Spain. PBMCs, B-cell-depleted T cells, or T cells provided the cDNA or gDNA that made up the material.

The V and J ends lost 2 bases and 2 bases respectively, with 12 bases between them. Germline V gene data show CDR1 as SNHLY and CDR2 as FYNNEI. CDR3 size: 15 residues. J is TRBJ2-5 and V is TRBV2; D is perhaps TRBD1 (6 bases). Sequencing was done on a sample of peripheral blood. This receptor was taken from a man aged 50 to 59 with active COVID-19. CDR3 region: CASSERGTSQETQYF. CDR3 coding DNA: TGTGCCAGCAGTGAAAGGGGGACATCTCAAGAGACCCAGTACTTC.